This T cell receptor (beta chain) was sequenced in a study of CD8+CD57+ T cells in acquired aplastic anemia. Overall study context: DNA per sorted CD4+ or CD8+ sample ranged about 0.18 to 30 ug, averaging approximately 3.3 ug.

Genomic DNA acted as the template from which TCR beta VDJ combination and CDR3 sequence profiling were carried out. TCRdb passed the reads through MiXCR, listing each CDR3 protein once. The sample consists of about 190,000 distinct CDR3 sequences, around half of them appearing once. The CDR3 has 13 residues. V was shortened by 8 bases and J by 7 bases, with 12 bases between the two germline ends. Germline assignment: CDR1 SGHDN and CDR2 FVKESK. This clonotype was seen ten or more times. The TCR comes from a human donor in good health, serving as a control. This sequence joins TRBV14 and TRBJ1-6; perhaps TRBD1 as D (6 bases). The sequencing input was sorted CD4+, CD8+, or CD8+CD57+ T cells (not recorded which) from PBMCs. CDR3 in amino acids: CASSSQGNSPLHF. The DNA for the CDR3 is TGTGCCAGCTCGTCACAGGGAAATTCACCCCTCCACTTT.